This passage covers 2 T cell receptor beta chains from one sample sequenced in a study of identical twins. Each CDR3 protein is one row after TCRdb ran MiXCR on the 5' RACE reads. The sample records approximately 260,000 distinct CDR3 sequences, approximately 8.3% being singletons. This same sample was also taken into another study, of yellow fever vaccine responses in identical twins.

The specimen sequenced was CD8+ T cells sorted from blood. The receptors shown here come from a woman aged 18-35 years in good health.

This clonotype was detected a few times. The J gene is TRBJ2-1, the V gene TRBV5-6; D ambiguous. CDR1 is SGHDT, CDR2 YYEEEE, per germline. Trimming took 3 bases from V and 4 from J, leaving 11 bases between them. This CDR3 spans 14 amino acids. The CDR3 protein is CASSSQWLYNEQFF. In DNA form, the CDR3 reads TGTGCCAGCAGCTCGCAGTGGCTTTACAATGAGCAGTTCTTC. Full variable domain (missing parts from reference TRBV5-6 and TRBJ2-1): DAGVTQSPTHLIKTRGQQVTLRCSPKSGHDTVSWYQQALGQGPQFIFQYYEEEERQRGNFPDRFSGHQFPNYSSELNVNALLLGDSALYLCASSSQWLYNEQFFGPGTRLTVL.

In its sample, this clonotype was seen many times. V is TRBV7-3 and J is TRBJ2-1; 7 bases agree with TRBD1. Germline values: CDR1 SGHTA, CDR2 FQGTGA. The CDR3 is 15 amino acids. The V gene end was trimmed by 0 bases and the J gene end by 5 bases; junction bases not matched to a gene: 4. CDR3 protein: CASSLTTGDNNEQFF. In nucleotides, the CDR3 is TGTGCCAGCAGCTTAACTACAGGGGATAACAATGAGCAGTTCTTC.